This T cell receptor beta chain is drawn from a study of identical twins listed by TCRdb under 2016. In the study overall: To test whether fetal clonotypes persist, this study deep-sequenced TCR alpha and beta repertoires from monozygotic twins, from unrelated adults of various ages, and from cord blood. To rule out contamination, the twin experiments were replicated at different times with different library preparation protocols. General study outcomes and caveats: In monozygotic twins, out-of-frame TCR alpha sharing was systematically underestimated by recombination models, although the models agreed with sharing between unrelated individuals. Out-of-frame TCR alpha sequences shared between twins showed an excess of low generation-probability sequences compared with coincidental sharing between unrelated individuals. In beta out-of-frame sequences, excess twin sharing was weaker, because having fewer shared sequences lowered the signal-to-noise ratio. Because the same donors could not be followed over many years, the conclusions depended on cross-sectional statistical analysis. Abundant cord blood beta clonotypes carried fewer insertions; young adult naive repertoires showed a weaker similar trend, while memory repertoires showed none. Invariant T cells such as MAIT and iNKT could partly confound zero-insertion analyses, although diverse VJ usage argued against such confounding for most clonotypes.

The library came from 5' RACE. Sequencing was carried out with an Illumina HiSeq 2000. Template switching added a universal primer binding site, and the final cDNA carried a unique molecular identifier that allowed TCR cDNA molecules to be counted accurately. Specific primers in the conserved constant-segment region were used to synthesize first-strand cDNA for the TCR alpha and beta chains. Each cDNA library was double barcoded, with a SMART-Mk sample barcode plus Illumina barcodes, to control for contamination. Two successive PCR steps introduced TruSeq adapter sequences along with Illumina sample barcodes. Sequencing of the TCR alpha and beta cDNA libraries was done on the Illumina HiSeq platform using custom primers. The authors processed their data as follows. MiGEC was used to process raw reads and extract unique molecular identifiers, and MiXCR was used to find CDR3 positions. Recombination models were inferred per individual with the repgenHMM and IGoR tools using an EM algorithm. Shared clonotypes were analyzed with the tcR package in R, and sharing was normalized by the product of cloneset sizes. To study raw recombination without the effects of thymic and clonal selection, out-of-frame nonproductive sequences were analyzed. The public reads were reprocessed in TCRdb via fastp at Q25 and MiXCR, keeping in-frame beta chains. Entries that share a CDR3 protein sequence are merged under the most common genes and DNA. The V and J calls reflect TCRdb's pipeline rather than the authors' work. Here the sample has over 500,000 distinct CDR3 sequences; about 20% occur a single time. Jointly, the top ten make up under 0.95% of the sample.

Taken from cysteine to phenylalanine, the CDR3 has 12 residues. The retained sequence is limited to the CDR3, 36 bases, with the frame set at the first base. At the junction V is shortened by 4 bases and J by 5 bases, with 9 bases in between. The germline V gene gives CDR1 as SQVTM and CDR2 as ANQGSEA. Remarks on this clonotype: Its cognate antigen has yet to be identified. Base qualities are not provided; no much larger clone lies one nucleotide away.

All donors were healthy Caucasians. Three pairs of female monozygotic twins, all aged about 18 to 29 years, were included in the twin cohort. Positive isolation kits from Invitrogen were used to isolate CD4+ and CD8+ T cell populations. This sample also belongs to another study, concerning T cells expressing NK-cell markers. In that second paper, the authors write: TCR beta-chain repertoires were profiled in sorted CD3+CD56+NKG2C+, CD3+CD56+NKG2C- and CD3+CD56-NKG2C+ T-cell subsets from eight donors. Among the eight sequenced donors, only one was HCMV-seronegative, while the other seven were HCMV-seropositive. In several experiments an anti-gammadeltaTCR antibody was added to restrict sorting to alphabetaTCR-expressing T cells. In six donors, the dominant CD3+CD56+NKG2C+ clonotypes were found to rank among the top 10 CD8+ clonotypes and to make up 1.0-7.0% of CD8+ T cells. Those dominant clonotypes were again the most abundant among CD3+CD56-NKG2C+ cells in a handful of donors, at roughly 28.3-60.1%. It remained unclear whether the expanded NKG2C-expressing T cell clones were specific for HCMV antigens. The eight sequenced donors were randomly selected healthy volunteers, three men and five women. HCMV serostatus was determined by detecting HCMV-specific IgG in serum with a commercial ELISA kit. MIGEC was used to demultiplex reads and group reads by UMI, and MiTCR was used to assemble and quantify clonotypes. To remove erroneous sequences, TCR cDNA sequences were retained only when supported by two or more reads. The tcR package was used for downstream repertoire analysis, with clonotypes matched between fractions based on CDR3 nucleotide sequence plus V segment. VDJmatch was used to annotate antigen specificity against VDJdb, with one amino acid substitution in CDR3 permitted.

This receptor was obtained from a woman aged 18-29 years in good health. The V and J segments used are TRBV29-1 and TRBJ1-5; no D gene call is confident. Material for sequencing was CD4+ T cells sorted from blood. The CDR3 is CSVGSGYQPQHF. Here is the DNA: TGCAGCGTTGGGTCCGGTTATCAGCCCCAGCATTTT.